The 22 T cell receptor beta chains below were found in one sample sequenced in a study of spatial heterogeneity in lung cancer. Time point reported: blood at routine non-recurrence follow-up after resection. Tumor, nontumor lung or frozen PBMC supplied whole RNA that was sequenced unsorted. TCRdb re-called the 5' RACE reads through MiXCR, storing one row per CDR3 protein. The top ten hold roughly 15% of the sample, which has roughly 120,000 distinct CDR3 sequences, less than 15% seen once. This material consisted of PBMCs, taken at follow-up. These TCRs come from a male donor with early-stage non-small cell lung cancer.

The chain combines TRBV5-4 with TRBJ2-1; a weak D match, TRBD1 (6 bases). CDR3 length: 16 amino acids. Looked up from germline, CDR1 is SGHNT and CDR2 is YYREEE (reference sequence). V was clipped by 6 bases and J by 1 base, with 17 bases between them. The CDR3 loop is CASTPPQGPSYNEQFF. The CDR3 bases are TGTGCCAGCACCCCTCCACAGGGCCCGTCCTACAATGAGCAGTTCTTC.

The chain carries TRBV18 and TRBJ1-4, with 7 bases that match TRBD1. The CDR3 covers 15 residues. V was pared by 3 bases and J by 4 bases, with 5 bases of the junction left unmatched. Looked up from germline, CDR1 is KGHSH and CDR2 is LQKENI. CDR3 nucleotides: TGTGCCAGCTCACCCCGGGACAGCCTTAATGAAAAACTGTTTTTT. It yields the protein CASSPRDSLNEKLFF. Variable domain in full (rest from reference TRBV18 and TRBJ1-4): NAGVMQNPRHLVRRRGQEARLRCSPMKGHSHVYWYRQLPEEGLKFMVYLQKENIIDESGMPKERFSAEFPKEGPSILRIQQVVRGDSAAYFCASSPRDSLNEKLFFGSGTQLSVL.

The rearrangement joins TRBV7-2 to TRBJ1-6, with D uncertain. V lost 5 bases and J 3 bases, leaving 11 bases between the germline ends. This CDR3 is 15 amino acids long. Germline V gene sequence: CDR1 SGHTA, CDR2 FQGNSA. The CDR3 DNA reads as TGTGCCAGCAGCCCTGGACCGGGCTATAATTCACCCCTCCACTTT. Its protein product is CASSPGPGYNSPLHF.

This clonotype has at least ten counts. The rearrangement links TRBV29-1 to TRBJ1-4; tentative D call: TRBD1 (5 bases). Per the germline V gene, CDR1 is SQVTM and CDR2 is ANQGSEA. Trimming pared 4 bases from V and 8 bases from J, leaving 11 bases between. The CDR3 length is 12 residues. This chain's CDR3 is CSVGRQKEKLFF. CDR3 bases: TGCAGCGTTGGGAGACAGAAGGAAAAACTGTTTTTT.

The V call is TRBV24-1, the J call TRBJ2-1; D may be TRBD1 (6 bases). The V gene lost 5 bases and the J gene lost 5 bases, with 12 bases spanning the gap. Germline-derived CDR1 and CDR2 are KGHDR and SFDVKD. The CDR3 sequence is 14 residues long. The CDR3, as DNA: TGTGCCACCAGTGTGGCTAGGGGGAACAATGAGCAGTTCTTC. The encoded protein is CATSVARGNNEQFF.

This chain uses TRBV4-3 with TRBJ2-7; D gene unclear. V was trimmed by 8 bases and J by 1 base, leaving 21 bases between them. This CDR3 region has 16 residues. Germline V gene data show CDR1 as LGHNA and CDR2 as YSLEER. The CDR3 sequence is CASPQERNTESYEQYF. CDR3 DNA: TGCGCCAGCCCCCAAGAAAGGAATACGGAATCCTACGAGCAGTACTTC.

In its sample, this clonotype was seen a few times. The chain combines TRBV11-2 with TRBJ1-5; D is ambiguous. Trimming left V 3 bases short and J 0 bases short, with 3 bases between. This CDR3 contains 13 residues. CDR1 and CDR2 from the germline V gene are SGHAT and FQNNGV. For the CDR3, the DNA is TGTGCCAGCAGCTTTTATAGCAATCAGCCCCAGCATTTT. Protein: CASSFYSNQPQHF.

This clonotype was counted many times. The chain employs TRBV28 and TRBJ2-3, with D perhaps TRBD2 (6 bases). Trimming took off 3 bases at V and 2 bases at J, with 9 bases between the two ends. Germline values: CDR1 MDHEN, CDR2 SYDVKM. CDR3 length: 14 amino acids. The chain's CDR3 is CASSLLLATDTQYF. For the CDR3, the DNA is TGTGCCAGCAGTTTGCTACTAGCCACAGATACGCAGTATTTT.

This clonotype came up many times. The rearrangement links TRBV28 to TRBJ2-7, with no clear D. The V end lost 6 bases, the J end lost 3 bases, and 18 bases lay between the germline ends. CDR1 and CDR2 (germline): MDHEN, SYDVKM. The length of the CDR3 is 15 residues. In DNA form, the CDR3 reads TGTGCCAGCAGCCCACCCCCAGACGGAGTCTACGAGCAGTACTTC. As protein: CASSPPPDGVYEQYF.

This clonotype was recorded a few times. This chain connects TRBV2 to TRBJ2-7; 7 bases agree with TRBD2. Trimming removed 10 bases from V and 3 bases from J; junction bases left unmatched: 6. This CDR3 has 12 residues. CDR1 is SNHLY, CDR2 FYNNEI, per germline. The CDR3 DNA reads as TGTGCCACCCTGGGGGGGGGCTACGAGCAGTACTTC. It translates to CATLGGGYEQYF. Based on the CDR3 plus reference TRBV2 and TRBJ2-7, the full variable domain is EPEVTQTPSHQVTQMGQEVILRCVPISNHLYFYWYRQILGQKVEFLVSFYNNEISEKSEIFDDQFSVERPDGSNFTLKIRSTKLEDSAMYFCATLGGGYEQYFGPGTRLTVT.

The sample holds a few counts of this clonotype. The genes are TRBV5-1 and TRBJ2-3; 7 positions match TRBD2. The germline CDR1 and CDR2 sequences are SGHRS and YFSETQ. J gave up 14 bases and V 4 bases, and 7 bases lay outside the gene matches. The length of the CDR3 is 11 residues. The CDR3 sequence: CASSLGLGRYF. In DNA form, the CDR3 reads TGCGCCAGCAGCCTCGGACTAGGGCGGTATTTT.

The CDR3 spells CAWMKIRYGYTF. The CDR3 DNA reads TGTGCCTGGATGAAGATCCGCTATGGCTACACCTTC. The chain couples TRBV30 to TRBJ1-2; D ambiguous. This CDR3 has 12 amino acids. Germline V gene lookup returns CDR1 GTSNPN and CDR2 SVGIG (reference sequence). V was pared by 4 bases and J by 4 bases, with 10 bases between.

This CDR3 reads CASSLSYSNQPQHF. CDR3 nucleotides: TGTGCCAGCAGCTTGAGCTATAGCAATCAGCCCCAGCATTTT. This chain connects TRBV5-6 to TRBJ1-5; no firm D call. Trimming took 1 base from V and 0 from J, leaving 5 bases between them. The CDR3 length is 14 residues. The germline gives CDR1 SGHDT, CDR2 YYEEEE.

This clonotype has a count of ten or more. V is TRBV19 and J is TRBJ2-1; possibly TRBD1 or TRBD2 for D (5 bases each). V dropped 5 bases and J dropped 7 bases, with 15 bases sitting between them. The CDR3 is 14 amino acids. Germline V lookup: CDR1 LNHDA, CDR2 SQIVND (reference sequence). CDR3 nucleotide sequence: TGTGCCAGTAGTGGGGACCTAGTTAATAATGAGCAGTTCTTC. Translation: CASSGDLVNNEQFF.

This chain uses TRBV3-1 with TRBJ1-1, with TRBD1 matching over 7 bases. The CDR3 totals 14 residues. V gave up 3 bases and J gave up 1 base; unmatched junction bases: 2. In germline, CDR1 is LGHDT, CDR2 YNNKEL (reference sequence). As DNA, the CDR3 is TGTGCCAGCAGCCAGTGGACAGGGAACACTGAAGCTTTCTTT. Translation gives CASSQWTGNTEAFF. Together with reference TRBV3-1 and TRBJ1-1, the CDR3 gives the full variable domain: DTAVSQTPKYLVTQMGNDKSIKCEQNLGHDTMYWYKQDSKKFLKIMFSYNNKELIINETVPNRFSPKSPDKAHLNLHINSLELGDSAVYFCASSQWTGNTEAFFGQGTRLTVV.

This clonotype was counted many times. The gene calls are TRBV29-1 and TRBJ2-3; D gene unclear. Between the trimmed V and J ends, which lost 7 bases and 6 bases, there was a span of 11 bases. The CDR3 spans 11 residues. Germline CDR1 reads SQVTM; CDR2 reads ANQGSEA. The CDR3: CSAPSRDTQYF. CDR3 nucleotides: TGCAGCGCTCCGTCCCGGGATACGCAGTATTTT.

The V call is TRBV2, the J call TRBJ1-1, with D unresolved. The CDR3 is made up of 13 amino acids. With 7 bases removed from V and 1 base from J, the gap between germline ends came to 10 bases. Per germline, CDR1 SNHLY and CDR2 FYNNEI. The CDR3 DNA sequence: TGTGCCAGCATCTTACAGACGAACACTGAAGCTTTCTTT. Amino acid sequence: CASILQTNTEAFF.

This clonotype was observed many times. CDR3 DNA sequence: TGTGCCAGCAGCCAGACAGGGGGCGCAGATACGCAGTATTTT. Protein sequence: CASSQTGGADTQYF. The V call is TRBV28, the J call TRBJ2-3, with 10 bases that match TRBD1. Germline loops: CDR1 MDHEN, CDR2 SYDVKM. The CDR3 is 14 residues long. V dropped 6 bases and J dropped 4; count of bases not matched to a gene: 4.

This clonotype came up a few times. V gene TRBV4-2 combines with J gene TRBJ2-1; 9 bases map to TRBD2. Per the germline V gene, CDR1 is LGHNA and CDR2 is YNFKEQ. V lost 4 bases and J lost 10; bases outside the gene matches: 11. The CDR3 length is 15 residues. CDR3 amino acids: CASSRRGSGGEEQFF. The CDR3 nucleotides read TGTGCCAGCAGCCGGAGGGGTAGCGGGGGCGAGGAGCAGTTCTTC.

This chain joins TRBV3-1 and TRBJ2-7; maybe TRBD2 (6 bases). This CDR3 contains 15 residues. Germline CDR1 is LGHDT and CDR2 is YNNKEL (reference sequence). The germline V and J ends were trimmed by 3 bases and 0 bases, with 12 bases remaining between them. The CDR3 sequence is CASSQGLGSSYEQYF. The CDR3 DNA is TGTGCCAGCAGCCAGGGACTGGGGAGCTCCTACGAGCAGTACTTC.

This clonotype has more than one count but fewer than ten. V gene TRBV10-3 combines with J gene TRBJ1-2, with 8 bases fitting TRBD1. V gave up 0 bases and J gave up 7 bases; unmatched junction bases: 4. The CDR3 runs 14 residues. CDR1 is ENHRY and CDR2 is SYGVKD in the germline V gene. For the CDR3, the DNA is TGTGCCATCAGTGAGTCTCAGGGGGCCGGTGGCTACACCTTC. It translates to CAISESQGAGGYTF.

This clonotype appeared many times. The chain is built from TRBV20-1 and TRBJ1-6; 9 nucleotides agree with TRBD1. The junction had 6 bases not matched to a gene; V was cut back by 5 bases and J by 10 bases. There are 13 residues in the CDR3. CDR1 is DFQATT and CDR2 is SNEGSKA in the germline V gene (reference sequence). CDR3 DNA: TGCAGTGCTCCGACAGGGGGAATGTCACCCCTCCACTTT. This gives the protein CSAPTGGMSPLHF.